This T cell receptor beta chain appears in the sequencing data of a study of blood T cells in healthy people across ages (dated by TCRdb to between 2014 and 2016). General notes on the study: In model experiments, template switching captured about one uniquely barcoded TCR beta cDNA molecule for every two T cells. The study measured age-related changes in TCR beta repertoire diversity using deep sequencing normalized with unique cDNA molecular identifiers. Donors were grouped into four age groups: young (average roughly 17 years), middle-aged (about 40), aged (around 60) and long-lived (approximately 81). Donors of different ages were randomly distributed across sequencing lanes to avoid experimental bias. Using the same blood draw, the study looked at two additional independent replicas of 1 million unique cDNA reads for two donors, one aged 18 to 30 and the other aged 80 or older. Overall results and qualifications from the work: Estimates of total diversity from one million sequenced T cells were regarded as lower bounds and underestimates. Since profiling was done on bulk unsorted PBMCs, naive and antigen-experienced compartments could not be conclusively compared. Compared with the aged group, the long-lived group had more naive CD4+ T cells, fewer expanded clones and increased TCR diversity, suggesting age selection. Observed TCR beta diversity per million T cells fell roughly linearly with age, and a significant reduction was already apparent by age roughly 40. Because donor CMV infection status was unknown, age-related changes in expanded clonotypes were potentially confounded. Observed TCR beta diversity correlated strongly with the percentage of naive T cells measured by flow cytometry.

Note on this clonotype: Its antigen remains undetermined. No much larger clonotype is one base removed from it; base qualities were not supplied.

CDR1 and CDR2 (WSHSY, SAAADI) derive from the germline V gene. Between the V and J ends, shortened by 5 bases and 5 bases respectively, the junction contains 15 bases. From cysteine to phenylalanine, the CDR3 is 15 amino acids long. The CDR3 DNA has 45 bases and is translated from base 1. The library came from 5' RACE. Sequencer: Illumina HiSeq 2500. A second roughly 7 to 12 cycle PCR used a sample-barcoded 5' primer and a J-beta primer mix. A template-switch 5' adaptor carrying 12 random nucleotides introduced a unique molecular identifier onto each TCR beta cDNA molecule. At least 3 million CDR3-containing paired-end reads were obtained from each sample. All of the RNA was converted into first-strand cDNA using the Mint cDNA synthesis kit, with a TRBC-specific oligonucleotide serving as the primer. Following uracil-DNA glycosylase treatment, all cDNA underwent a first 18-cycle PCR with the universal primers M1SS and BC2_uni_R. In the source study's methods: For normalization, 1 million high-quality reads, each with a distinct molecular identifier, were randomly selected from each sample. Reads sharing molecular identifiers were discarded rather than binned into consensus sequences. MiTCR, with a Q25 quality threshold and the strictest error-elimination algorithm, was used for CDR3 identification, clonotype clustering and error correction. A nonparametric unseen species model using Euler transformation provided a lower-bound estimate of total TCR beta diversity. TCRdb reprocessing: public reads trimmed at Q25 with fastp, clones called with MiXCR, in-frame beta chains kept. CDR3 protein duplicates are merged, each entry listing the most common genes and DNA. Clone size and V and J calls follow TCRdb, not the original study. For this sample the table gives 710,000 or so distinct CDR3 sequences, of which about 20% were detected only once. 20% to 25% of the sample is held by the ten biggest clonotypes.

Systemically healthy Caucasian individuals from Russia, over 30 in total and aged roughly 6 to 100 years, were included as donors. Each donor gave ten milliliters of peripheral blood, drawn into EDTA-treated Vacutainer tubes. PBMCs were isolated by Ficoll-Paque density-gradient centrifugation, with at least 6.5 million obtained per sample. Trizol reagent was used to extract total RNA from PBMCs, with at least 5.5 micrograms per sample. For every donor, an aliquot of PBMCs went through flow cytometry to measure the percentages of naive CD45RAhigh/CD27high T cells. This clonotype originated in a man between 65 and 85 years old in good health. The chain links TRBV10-2 with TRBJ2-2, with no reliable assignment of the D segment. The specimen was blood. CDR3 region: CASSHFRRYTGELFF. The nucleotides read TGCGCCAGCAGTCATTTTCGGCGGTATACCGGGGAGCTGTTTTTT.